These 18 T cell receptor beta chains were all obtained from the same sample, sequenced in a study of identical twins. TCRdb redid the calling of the 5' RACE reads with MiXCR, one entry per CDR3 protein. Of some 190,000 distinct CDR3 sequences listed, more than 15% are singletons. These data also featured in a second study, about T cells expressing NK-cell markers.

The sample comprised CD8+ T cells sorted from blood. The receptors come from a woman under 30 in good health.

The table lists this clonotype with a few counts. The junction differs from germline at one of its ends, possibly a read error. V is TRBV4-2 and J is TRBJ1-5; D call uncertain. Germline V lookup: CDR1 LGHNA, CDR2 YNFKEQ. This CDR3 has 18 amino acids. CDR3 nucleotide sequence: TGTGCTAGCAGCCCTTTATGGCGGACCCATGGTAGCAATCAGCCCCAGCATTTT. Translating gives CASSPLWRTHGSNQPQHF.

In this sample, this clonotype turned up a few times. The rearrangement links TRBV6-2 or TRBV6-3 to TRBJ2-5; 8 positions agree with TRBD1. The CDR3 runs 17 residues. The trim removed 6 bases at V and 0 bases at J, leaving 12 bases unmatched. CDR1 and CDR2 from the germline V gene are MNHEY and SVGEGT. The CDR3 loop reads CASSSFPGQANQETQYF. Here the CDR3 DNA reads TGTGCCAGCAGCTCGTTCCCGGGACAGGCAAACCAAGAGACCCAGTACTTC.

J is TRBJ1-1 and V is TRBV2; D remains ambiguous. The length of the CDR3 is 14 residues. Trimming took 1 base from V and 3 from J, leaving 9 bases between them. From germline, CDR1 is SNHLY and CDR2 FYNNEI. CDR3 loop: CASSEEDWDTEAFF. The DNA for the CDR3 is TGTGCCAGCAGTGAAGAGGACTGGGACACTGAAGCTTTCTTT.

This clonotype was found a few times. J is TRBJ2-7 and V is TRBV7-8; TRBD2 aligns across 7 bases. The CDR3 contains 15 residues. Looked up from germline, CDR1 is SGHVS and CDR2 is FQNEAQ. After removal of 1 base from V and 3 bases from J, the junction contained 6 bases not matched to a gene. The CDR3 DNA reads TGTGCCAGCAGCTTAGGTGGCGCGGGGGACTACGAGCAGTACTTC. It encodes CASSLGGAGDYEQYF.

This clonotype was detected only a few times. This chain links TRBV7-9 with TRBJ2-2; 8 bases are a match to TRBD1. From germline, CDR1 is SEHNR and CDR2 FQNEAQ (reference sequence). CDR3 size: 16 residues. V was clipped by 5 bases and J by 1 base; unmatched bases: 6. CDR3: CASSPPRGQNTGELFF. The CDR3 nucleotides are TGTGCCAGCAGCCCTCCCAGGGGGCAGAACACCGGGGAGCTGTTTTTT.

This clonotype was picked up many times. The chain employs TRBV6-1 and TRBJ1-1; possibly TRBD1 for D (6 bases). V was shortened by 6 bases and J by 8 bases, with 16 bases between the two germline ends. The CDR3 has 13 residues. CDR1 and CDR2 (germline): MNHNS, SASEGT. CDR3 loop: CASSSGDQGEAFF. CDR3 in DNA: TGTGCCAGCAGCTCAGGGGACCAGGGGGAAGCTTTCTTT.

This chain links TRBV9 with TRBJ2-3; D is possibly TRBD1 or TRBD2 (5 bases each). Germline CDR1 is SGDLS and CDR2 is YYNGEE. Trimming shortened V by 7 bases and J by 1 base, and 10 bases separated the two germline ends. The CDR3 has 13 amino acids. CDR3 DNA sequence: TGTGCCAGCCGGGACCCTGGCACAGATACGCAGTATTTT. It codes for CASRDPGTDTQYF.

CDR3 nucleotides: TGTGCCACCGTCGGACCTGGAGGGACCCAGTACTTC. Its protein product is CATVGPGGTQYF. The V call is TRBV6-1, the J call TRBJ2-5; weak D call: TRBD2 (5 bases). This CDR3 comprises 12 residues. The germline V and J ends were trimmed by 10 bases and 7 bases, with 16 bases remaining between them. Germline CDR1 reads MNHNS; CDR2 reads SASEGT.

In its sample, this clonotype was seen a few times. V usage is TRBV12-1 and J usage is TRBJ2-5; the listed D gene, TRBD2, was not tested against the DNA. TRBV12-1 is flagged as a pseudogene. This CDR3 region has 15 residues. CDR3 coding DNA: TGTGCCAGCAGCTTTCTACTAGCGCAACCAGAGACCCAGTACTTC. Protein product: CASSFLLAQPETQYF.

This clonotype was picked up a small number of times. V usage is TRBV29-1 and J usage is TRBJ1-1, with 7 bases matching TRBD1. The CDR3 spans 14 residues. The J segment lost 1 base and the V segment lost 8 bases, leaving 10 bases of the junction unmatched. The V gene's germline CDR1 is SQVTM and CDR2 ANQGSEA. CDR3 sequence reads: CSSNEGQRNTEAFF. CDR3 DNA: TGCAGCTCCAACGAGGGACAGAGGAACACTGAAGCTTTCTTT.

The chain uses TRBV5-6 and TRBJ2-5; D is perhaps TRBD2 (5 bases). Trimming removed 0 bases at V and 4 bases at J, with 10 bases between. CDR3 size: 14 residues. Per germline, CDR1 SGHDT and CDR2 YYEEEE. CDR3 protein: CASSLVTGIETQYF. CDR3 nucleotides: TGTGCCAGCAGCTTGGTGACGGGGATAGAGACCCAGTACTTC.

This clonotype was observed a few times. V and J are TRBV3-1 and TRBJ1-6; TRBD1 matches 9 bases. V shed 4 bases and J 6 bases; nucleotides not matched to a gene: 4. Germline lookup yields CDR1 LGHDT and CDR2 YNNKEL (reference sequence). The CDR3 is 15 residues long. In DNA, the CDR3 is TGTGCCAGCAGCCGGGACAGGGTGACTAATTCACCCCTCCACTTT. Translation gives CASSRDRVTNSPLHF.

The sample holds many counts of this clonotype. This chain uses TRBV12-3 or TRBV12-4 with TRBJ2-1, with D perhaps matching TRBD2 (6 bases). The CDR3 totals 17 residues. Trimming removed 2 bases from V and 0 bases from J, with 14 bases in between. CDR3 loop: CASSLSAGRSSYNEQFF. The CDR3 region has the DNA TGTGCCAGCAGTTTATCGGCGGGGAGGAGCTCCTACAATGAGCAGTTCTTC.

This clonotype was picked up a small number of times. One junction end disagrees with the germline gene, perhaps due to a read error. V gene TRBV9 combines with J gene TRBJ2-7, with TRBD2 matching 7 bases. From germline, CDR1 is SGDLS and CDR2 YYNGEE. The length of the CDR3 is 12 residues. This CDR3 reads CASSVGGREPIF. The CDR3 coding sequence is TGTGCCAGCAGCGTAGGAGGGCGGGAGCCTATCTTC.

The chain joins TRBV7-8 to TRBJ2-7; TRBD1 agrees at 8 bases. Germline lookup yields CDR1 SGHVS and CDR2 FQNEAQ. V dropped 3 bases and J dropped 5; count of bases not matched to a gene: 12. The CDR3 sequence is 16 residues long. CDR3 amino acids: CASSLVFGQGGHEQYF. In DNA, the CDR3 is TGTGCCAGCAGCTTGGTTTTCGGACAGGGTGGCCACGAGCAGTACTTC.

The chain recombines TRBV19 with TRBJ2-7, with 11 bases identical to TRBD2. In germline, CDR1 is LNHDA, CDR2 SQIVND (reference sequence). The trim removed 2 bases at V and 2 bases at J, leaving 8 bases unmatched. This CDR3 has 17 residues. Written as DNA, the CDR3 is TGTGCCAGTAGTATACACGGGACTAGCGGACTTACCTACGAGCAGTACTTC. Translation gives CASSIHGTSGLTYEQYF.

The rearrangement joins TRBV6-5 to TRBJ2-7, with D maybe TRBD2 (6 bases). This CDR3 region has 14 residues. Between the trimmed V and J ends, which lost 2 bases and 5 bases, there was a span of 13 bases. Germline V gene data show CDR1 as MNHEY and CDR2 as SVGAGI. CDR3 nucleotide sequence: TGTGCCAGCAGTTACGACCGGGCTAGCGACGAGCAGTACTTC. This translates into CASSYDRASDEQYF.

This clonotype was seen a few times. The V and J genes are TRBV20-1 and TRBJ1-2, with 7 bases identical to TRBD1. Germline-derived CDR1 and CDR2 are DFQATT and SNEGSKA (reference sequence). J gave up 2 bases and V 0 bases, and 3 bases lay outside the gene matches. The CDR3 has 14 amino acids. The CDR3 is CSARERDSNYGYTF. The CDR3 nucleotides read TGCAGTGCTAGAGAACGGGACAGCAACTATGGCTACACCTTC.